This T cell receptor beta chain was found in a study of cytomegalovirus exposure and HLA in healthy donors. Study findings and constraints: In vitro confirmation showed three CMV-associated chains to be CMV antigen specific.

The J segment lost 6 bases and the V segment lost 3 bases, leaving 8 bases of the junction unmatched. This CDR3 has 15 residues. The germline CDR1 and CDR2 sequences are KGHSH and LQKENI. Remarks on this clone: Its antigen remains unidentified.

The PCR was carried out with 60 Vbeta primers and 13 Jbeta primers. Assay used: immunoSEQ multiplex PCR; TCRdb lists only in-frame clones, some missing. This table has some 120,000 clones, around 70% appearing once. Sequenced input: PBMCs. This chain uses TRBV18 with TRBJ1-1, with 9 bases identical to TRBD1. The source of this sequence is a woman aged 40 to 50 in good health and CMV-seropositive. CDR3 region: CASSPLTGTGPEAFF. The DNA for the CDR3 is TGTGCCAGCTCACCTCTCACCGGGACAGGGCCTGAAGCTTTCTTT.